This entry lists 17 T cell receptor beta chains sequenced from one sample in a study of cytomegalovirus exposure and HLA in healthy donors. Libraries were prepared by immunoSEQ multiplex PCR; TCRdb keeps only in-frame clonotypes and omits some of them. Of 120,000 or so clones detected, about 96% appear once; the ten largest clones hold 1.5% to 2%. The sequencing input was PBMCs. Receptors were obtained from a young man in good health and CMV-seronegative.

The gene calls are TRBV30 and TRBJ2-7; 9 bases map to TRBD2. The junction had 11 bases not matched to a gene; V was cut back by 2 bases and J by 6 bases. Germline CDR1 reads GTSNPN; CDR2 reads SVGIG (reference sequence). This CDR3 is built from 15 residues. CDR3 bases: TGTGCCTGGAGTCTAAGAGCGGGAGGCCCTTTCGAGCAGTACTTC. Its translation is CAWSLRAGGPFEQYF.

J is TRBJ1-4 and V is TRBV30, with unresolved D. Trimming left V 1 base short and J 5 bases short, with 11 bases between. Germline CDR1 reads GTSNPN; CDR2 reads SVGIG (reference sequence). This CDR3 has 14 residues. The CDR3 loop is CAWSAGLSNEKLFF. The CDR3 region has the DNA TGTGCCTGGAGTGCCGGACTTTCAAATGAAAAACTGTTTTTT.

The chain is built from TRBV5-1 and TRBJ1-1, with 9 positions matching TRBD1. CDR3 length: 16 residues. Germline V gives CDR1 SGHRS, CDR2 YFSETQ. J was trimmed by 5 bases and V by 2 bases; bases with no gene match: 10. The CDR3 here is CASSLTGQGGKTEAFF. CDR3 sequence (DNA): TGCGCCAGCAGCTTAACGGGACAGGGCGGCAAGACTGAAGCTTTCTTT.

CDR3 region: CASTSTGTEAFF. The CDR3 region has the DNA TGTGCCAGCACCTCCACCGGGACTGAAGCTTTCTTT. The chain uses TRBV7-8 and TRBJ1-1; D unclear. Trimming pared 7 bases from V and 5 bases from J, leaving 11 bases between. From germline, CDR1 is SGHVS and CDR2 FQNEAQ. This CDR3 is built from 12 residues.

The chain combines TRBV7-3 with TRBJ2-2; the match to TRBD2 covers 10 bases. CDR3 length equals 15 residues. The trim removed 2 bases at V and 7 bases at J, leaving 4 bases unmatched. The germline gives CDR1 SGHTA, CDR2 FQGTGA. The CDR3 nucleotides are TGTGCCAGCAGCTTACTAGCGGGAGCCGGCGGGGAGCTGTTTTTT. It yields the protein CASSLLAGAGGELFF.

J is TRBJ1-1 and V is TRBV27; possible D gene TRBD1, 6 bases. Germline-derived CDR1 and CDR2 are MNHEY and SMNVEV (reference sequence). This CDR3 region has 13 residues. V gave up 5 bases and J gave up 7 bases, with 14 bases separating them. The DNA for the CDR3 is TGTGCCAGCAGTACCCAGGGGAACGGTGAAGCTTTCTTT. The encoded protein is CASSTQGNGEAFF.

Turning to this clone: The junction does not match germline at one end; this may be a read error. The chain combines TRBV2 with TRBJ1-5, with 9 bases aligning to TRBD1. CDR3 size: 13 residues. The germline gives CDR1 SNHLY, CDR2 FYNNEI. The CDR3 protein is CTSDRGSNQPQHF. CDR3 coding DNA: TGTACCAGCGACAGGGGGAGCAATCAGCCCCAGCATTTT.

Here the CDR3 reads CASSLKYGVSYEQYF. The CDR3 DNA reads TGTGCCAGCAGTTTAAAATACGGGGTTAGCTACGAGCAGTACTTC. The genes are TRBV28 and TRBJ2-7; TRBD2 might be the D (5 bases). Germline loops: CDR1 MDHEN, CDR2 SYDVKM. The CDR3 length is 15 residues. V was pared by 2 bases and J by 3 bases, with 14 bases between.

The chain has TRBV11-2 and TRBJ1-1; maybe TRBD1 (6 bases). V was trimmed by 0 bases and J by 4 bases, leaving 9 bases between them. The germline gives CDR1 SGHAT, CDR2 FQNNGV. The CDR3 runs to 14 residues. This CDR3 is CASSLDTGTTEAFF. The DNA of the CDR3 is TGTGCCAGCAGCTTAGATACAGGGACCACTGAAGCTTTCTTT.

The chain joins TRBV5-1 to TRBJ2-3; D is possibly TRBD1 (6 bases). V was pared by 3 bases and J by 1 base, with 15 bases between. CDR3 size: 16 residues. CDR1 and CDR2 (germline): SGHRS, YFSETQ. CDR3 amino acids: CASSYRTGSGTDTQYF. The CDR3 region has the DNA TGCGCCAGCAGCTACAGAACAGGGTCCGGCACAGATACGCAGTATTTT.

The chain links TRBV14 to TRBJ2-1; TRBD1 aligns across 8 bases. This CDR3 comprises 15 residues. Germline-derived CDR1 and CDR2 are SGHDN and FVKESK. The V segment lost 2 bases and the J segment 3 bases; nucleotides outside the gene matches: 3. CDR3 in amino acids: CASSQLGTGYNEQFF. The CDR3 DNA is TGTGCCAGCAGCCAACTGGGGACAGGCTACAATGAGCAGTTCTTC.

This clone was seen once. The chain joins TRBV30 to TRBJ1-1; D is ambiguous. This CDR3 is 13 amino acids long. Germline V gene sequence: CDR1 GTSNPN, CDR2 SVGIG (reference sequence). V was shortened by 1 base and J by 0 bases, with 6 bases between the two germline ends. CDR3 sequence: CAWSAPVNTEAFF. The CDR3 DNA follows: TGTGCCTGGAGTGCCCCAGTGAACACTGAAGCTTTCTTT.

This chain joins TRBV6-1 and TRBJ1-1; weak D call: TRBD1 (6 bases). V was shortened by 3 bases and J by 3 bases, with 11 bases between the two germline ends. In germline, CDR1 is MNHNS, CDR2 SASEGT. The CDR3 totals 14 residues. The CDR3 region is CASSDEQGYTEAFF. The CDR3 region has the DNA TGTGCCAGCAGTGATGAACAGGGATACACTGAAGCTTTCTTT.

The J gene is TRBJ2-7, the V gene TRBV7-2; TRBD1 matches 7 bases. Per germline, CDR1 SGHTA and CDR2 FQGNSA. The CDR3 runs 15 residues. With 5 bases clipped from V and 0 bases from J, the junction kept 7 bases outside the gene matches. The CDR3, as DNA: TGTGCCAGCAGCCCAAGACAGGGCCCCTCCTACGAGCAGTACTTC. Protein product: CASSPRQGPSYEQYF.

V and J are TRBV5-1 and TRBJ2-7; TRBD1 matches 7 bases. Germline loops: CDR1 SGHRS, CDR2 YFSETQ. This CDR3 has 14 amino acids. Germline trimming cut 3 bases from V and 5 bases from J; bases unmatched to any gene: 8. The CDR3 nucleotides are TGCGCCAGCAGCTGGGGACAGCGTGAGGACGAGCAGTACTTC. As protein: CASSWGQREDEQYF. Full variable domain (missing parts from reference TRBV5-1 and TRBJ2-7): KAGVTQTPRYLIKTRGQQVTLSCSPISGHRSVSWYQQTPGQGLQFLFEYFSETQRNKGNFPGRFSGRQFSNSRSEMNVSTLELGDSALYLCASSWGQREDEQYFGPGTRLTVT.

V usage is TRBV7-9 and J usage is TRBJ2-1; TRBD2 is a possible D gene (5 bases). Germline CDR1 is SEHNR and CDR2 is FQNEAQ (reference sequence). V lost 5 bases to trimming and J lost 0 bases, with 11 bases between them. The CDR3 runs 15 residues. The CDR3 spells CASSPSGSSYNEQFF. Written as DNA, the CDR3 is TGTGCCAGCAGCCCCAGCGGAAGCTCCTACAATGAGCAGTTCTTC.

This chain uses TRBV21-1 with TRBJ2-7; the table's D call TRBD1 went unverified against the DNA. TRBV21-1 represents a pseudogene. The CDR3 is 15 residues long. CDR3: CASSPRNRISYEQYF. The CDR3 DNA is TGTGCCAGCAGTCCAAGAAACAGGATCTCCTACGAGCAGTACTTC.